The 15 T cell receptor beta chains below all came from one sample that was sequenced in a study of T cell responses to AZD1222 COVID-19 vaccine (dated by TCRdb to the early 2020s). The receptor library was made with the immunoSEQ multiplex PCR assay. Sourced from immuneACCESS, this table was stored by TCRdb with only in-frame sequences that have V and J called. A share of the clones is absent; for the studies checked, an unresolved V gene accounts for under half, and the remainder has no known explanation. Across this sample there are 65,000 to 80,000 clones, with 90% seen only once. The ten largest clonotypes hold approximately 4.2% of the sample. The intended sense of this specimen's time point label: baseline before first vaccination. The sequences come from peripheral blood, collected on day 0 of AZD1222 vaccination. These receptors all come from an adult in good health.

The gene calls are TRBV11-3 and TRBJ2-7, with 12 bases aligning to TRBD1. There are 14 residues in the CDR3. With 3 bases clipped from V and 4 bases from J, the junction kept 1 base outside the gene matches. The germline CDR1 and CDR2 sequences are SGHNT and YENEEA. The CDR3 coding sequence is TGTGCCAGCAGCTTGGGACAGGGGGCTTACGAGCAGTACTTC. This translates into CASSLGQGAYEQYF.

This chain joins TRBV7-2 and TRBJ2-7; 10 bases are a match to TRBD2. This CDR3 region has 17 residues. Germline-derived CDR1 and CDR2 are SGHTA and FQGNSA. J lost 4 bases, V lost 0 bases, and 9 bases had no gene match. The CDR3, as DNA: TGTGCCAGCAGCTTAGCTATCGGGATAGCGGGAGGATACGAGCAGTACTTC. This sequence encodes CASSLAIGIAGGYEQYF.

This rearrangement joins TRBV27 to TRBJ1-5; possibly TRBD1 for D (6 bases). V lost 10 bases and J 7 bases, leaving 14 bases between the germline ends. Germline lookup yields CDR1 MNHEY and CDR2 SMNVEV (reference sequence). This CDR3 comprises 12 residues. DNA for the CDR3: TGTGCCAAGAACAGGGCCCGGCAGCCCCAGCATTTT. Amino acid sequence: CAKNRARQPQHF.

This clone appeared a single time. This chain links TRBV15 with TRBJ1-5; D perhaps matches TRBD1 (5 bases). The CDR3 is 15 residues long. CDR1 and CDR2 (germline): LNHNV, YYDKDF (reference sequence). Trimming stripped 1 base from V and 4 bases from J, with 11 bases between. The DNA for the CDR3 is TGTGCCACCAGCAGAGCCGGGACGGTAAATCAGCCCCAGCATTTT. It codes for CATSRAGTVNQPQHF.

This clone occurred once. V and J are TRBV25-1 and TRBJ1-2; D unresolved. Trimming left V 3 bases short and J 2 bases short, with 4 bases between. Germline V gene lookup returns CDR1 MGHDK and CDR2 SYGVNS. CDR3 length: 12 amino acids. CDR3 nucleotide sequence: TGTGCCAGCAGTGACAGAAACTATGGCTACACCTTC. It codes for CASSDRNYGYTF.

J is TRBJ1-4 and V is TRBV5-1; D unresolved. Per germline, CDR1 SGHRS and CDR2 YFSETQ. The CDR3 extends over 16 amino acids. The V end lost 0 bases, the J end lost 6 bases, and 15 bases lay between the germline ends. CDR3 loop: CASSLDGTGWYEKLFF. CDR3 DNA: TGCGCCAGCAGCTTGGATGGAACTGGGTGGTATGAAAAACTGTTTTTT.

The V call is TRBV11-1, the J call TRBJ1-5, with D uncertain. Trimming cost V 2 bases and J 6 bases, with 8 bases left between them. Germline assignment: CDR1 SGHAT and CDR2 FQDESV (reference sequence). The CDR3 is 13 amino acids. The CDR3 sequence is CASSLFQGQPQHF. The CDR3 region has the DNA TGTGCCAGCAGCTTATTTCAAGGTCAGCCCCAGCATTTT.

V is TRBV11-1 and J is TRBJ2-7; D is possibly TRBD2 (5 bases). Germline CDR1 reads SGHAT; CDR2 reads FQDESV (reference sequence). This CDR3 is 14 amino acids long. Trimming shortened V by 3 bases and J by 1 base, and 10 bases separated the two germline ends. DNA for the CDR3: TGTGCCAGCAGCTTCCAGCGAGGGTCCTACGAGCAGTACTTC. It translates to CASSFQRGSYEQYF.

The CDR3 DNA reads as TGTGCCAGCAGCTGGACAGGGTCGGTGGAGACCCAGTACTTC. Translated: CASSWTGSVETQYF. The V gene is TRBV7-2, the J gene TRBJ2-5; TRBD1 matches at 8 bases. V shed 4 bases, J shed 5 bases, and the junction held 6 bases outside the gene matches. There are 14 residues in the CDR3. Germline loops: CDR1 SGHTA, CDR2 FQGNSA. Supplemented by reference TRBV7-2 and TRBJ2-5, the full variable domain reads GAGVSQSPSNKVTEKGKDVELRCDPISGHTALYWYRQSLGQGLEFLIYFQGNSAPDKSGLPSDRFSAERTGGSVSTLTIQRTQQEDSAVYLCASSWTGSVETQYFGPGTRLLVL.

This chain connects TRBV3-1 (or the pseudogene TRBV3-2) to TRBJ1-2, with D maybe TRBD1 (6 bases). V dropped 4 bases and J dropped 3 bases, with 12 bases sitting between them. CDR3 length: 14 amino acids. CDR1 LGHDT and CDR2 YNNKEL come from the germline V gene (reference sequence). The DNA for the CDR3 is TGTGCCAGCAGCCTCACAGGGCTCGACTATGGCTACACCTTC. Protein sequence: CASSLTGLDYGYTF.

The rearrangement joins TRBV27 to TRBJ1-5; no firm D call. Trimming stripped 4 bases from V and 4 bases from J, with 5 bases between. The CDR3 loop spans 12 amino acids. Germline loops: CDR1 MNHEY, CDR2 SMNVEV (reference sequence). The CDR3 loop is CASSSVNQPQHF. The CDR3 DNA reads TGTGCCAGCAGTTCGGTTAATCAGCCCCAGCATTTT.

CDR3 coding DNA: TGTGCCAGCAGCTTATTTTTGAACACCGGGGAGCTGTTTTTT. Translated, it gives CASSLFLNTGELFF. The chain combines TRBV7-3 with TRBJ2-2; no firm D call. The germline V gene has CDR1 SGHTA and CDR2 FQGTGA. The CDR3 runs 14 residues. Between the trimmed V and J ends, which lost 2 bases and 1 base, there was a span of 5 bases. The full variable domain, completed using reference TRBV7-3 and TRBJ2-2, is GAGVSQTPSNKVTEKGKYVELRCDPISGHTALYWYRQSLGQGPEFLIYFQGTGAADDSGLPNDRFFAVRPEGSVSTLKIQRTERGDSAVYLCASSLFLNTGELFFGEGSRLTVL.

The CDR3 here is CASSRLTSPRDTGELFF. Written as DNA, the CDR3 is TGTGCCAGCAGCCGATTGACTAGCCCACGTGACACCGGGGAGCTGTTTTTT. The chain is built from TRBV5-4 and TRBJ2-2; 7 bases agree with TRBD2. The CDR3 has 17 amino acids. Germline CDR1 is SGHNT and CDR2 is YYREEE (reference sequence). V trimming: 4 bases; J trimming: 3 bases; junction bases outside the gene matches: 12.

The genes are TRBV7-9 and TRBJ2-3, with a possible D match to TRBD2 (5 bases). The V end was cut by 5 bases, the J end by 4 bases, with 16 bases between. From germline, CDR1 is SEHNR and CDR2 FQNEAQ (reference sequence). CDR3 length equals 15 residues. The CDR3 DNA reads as TGTGCCAGCAGCCCAGGACTCCGCTTGGCAGATACGCAGTATTTT. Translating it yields CASSPGLRLADTQYF.

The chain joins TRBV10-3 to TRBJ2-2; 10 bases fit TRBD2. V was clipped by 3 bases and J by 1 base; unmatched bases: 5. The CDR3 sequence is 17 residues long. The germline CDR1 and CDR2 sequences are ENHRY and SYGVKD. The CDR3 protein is CAISDPWTSGNTGELFF. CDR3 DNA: TGTGCCATCAGTGACCCTTGGACTAGCGGGAACACCGGGGAGCTGTTTTTT.